This T cell receptor beta chain was retrieved from a study of TIL therapy for anti-PD-1-resistant metastatic lung cancer. The overall study: Half of patients were current or former smokers. Study-wide points: Many TIL product clones were absent from baseline tumor, suggesting clonal contraction.

As for time point: pre-treatment sample, taken before nivolumab and TIL therapy. Tumor tissue came from excised metastases, mostly pleural nodules or supraclavicular lymph nodes. Sequencing used immunoSEQ v3. Sequencing used immunoSEQ multiplex PCR; TCRdb keeps in-frame clones, though not all of them. The data show around 45,000 clones, about three quarters seen once. This clone was seen more than once but under ten times. Its antigen remains unidentified. The clonotype comes from a person between 25 and 80 years old with non-small cell lung cancer. This sample comprised tumor tissue, obtained at baseline.

CDR3 amino acids: CATADANTGELFF. Written as DNA, the CDR3 is TGTGCCACAGCGGACGCGAACACCGGGGAGCTGTTTTTT. The rearrangement joins TRBV19 to TRBJ2-2, with D tentatively TRBD2 (5 bases). Germline V lookup: CDR1 LNHDA, CDR2 SQIVND (reference sequence). The germline V and J ends were trimmed by 10 bases and 0 bases, with 9 bases remaining between them. CDR3 length equals 13 residues.